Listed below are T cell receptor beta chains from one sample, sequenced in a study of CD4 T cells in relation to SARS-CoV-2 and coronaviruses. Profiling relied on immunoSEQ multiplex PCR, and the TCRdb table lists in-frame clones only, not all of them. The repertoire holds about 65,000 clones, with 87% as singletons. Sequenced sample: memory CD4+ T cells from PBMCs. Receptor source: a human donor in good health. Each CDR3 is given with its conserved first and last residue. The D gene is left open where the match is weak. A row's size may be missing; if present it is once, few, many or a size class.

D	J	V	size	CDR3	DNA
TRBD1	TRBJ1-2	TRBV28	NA	CASTPGQRTSGYTF	TGTGCCAGCACCCCGGGACAGAGAACCTCTGGCTACACCTTC
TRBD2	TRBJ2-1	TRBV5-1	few	CASSRGGAGDSEQFF	TGCGCCAGCAGCCGCGGGGGAGCGGGGGACTCCGAGCAGTTCTTC
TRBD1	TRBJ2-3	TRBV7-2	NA	CASSYIGTGGPDTQYF	TGTGCCAGCAGCTATATAGGGACAGGGGGCCCAGATACGCAGTATTTT
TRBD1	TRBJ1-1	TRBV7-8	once	CASSKTWTGWDTEAFF	TGTGCCAGCAGCAAAACATGGACAGGGTGGGACACTGAAGCTTTCTTT
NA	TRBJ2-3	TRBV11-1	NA	CASSSQVLGTDTQYF	TGTGCCAGCAGCTCACAGGTACTGGGCACAGATACGCAGTATTTT
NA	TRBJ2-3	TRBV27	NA	CASSFKGGTDTQYF	TGTGCCAGCAGTTTCAAAGGGGGGACAGATACGCAGTATTTT
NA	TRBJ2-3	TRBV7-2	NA	CASSVGNLDTQYF	TGTGCCAGCAGCGTGGGGAATCTGGATACGCAGTATTTT
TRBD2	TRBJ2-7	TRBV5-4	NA	CASSWTSGRAHIGDEQYF	TGTGCCAGCAGCTGGACTAGCGGGAGGGCCCATATCGGAGACGAGCAGTACTTC
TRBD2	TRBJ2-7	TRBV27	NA	CASTSLASGGNEQYF	TGTGCCAGCACCTCGCTCGCTAGCGGGGGAAACGAGCAGTACTTC
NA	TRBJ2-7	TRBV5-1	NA	CASSMGVSSYEQYF	TGCGCCAGCAGCATGGGCGTCAGTTCCTACGAGCAGTACTTC
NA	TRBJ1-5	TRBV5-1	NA	CASSDGRGNQPQHF	TGCGCCAGCAGTGACGGCAGGGGCAATCAGCCCCAGCATTTT
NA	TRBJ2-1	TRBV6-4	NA	CASSDVGTRGNEQFF	TGTGCCAGCAGTGACGTTGGGACTCGTGGCAATGAGCAGTTCTTC
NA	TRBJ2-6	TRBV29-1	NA	CSVRSGANVLTF	TGCAGCGTTAGGTCCGGGGCCAACGTCCTGACTTTC
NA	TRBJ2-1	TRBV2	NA	CASRARVSSYNEQFF	TGTGCCAGCAGGGCCCGGGTTAGCTCCTACAATGAGCAGTTCTTC
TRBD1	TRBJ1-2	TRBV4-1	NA	CASSQGQDLIRGYTF	TGCGCCAGCAGCCAGGGACAGGACCTAATCCGGGGCTACACCTTC
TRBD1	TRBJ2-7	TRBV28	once	CASSLWGTGENYEQYF	TGTGCCAGCAGTTTATGGGGGACAGGGGAAAACTACGAGCAGTACTTC
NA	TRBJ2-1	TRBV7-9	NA	CASSLASGAKVFF	TGTGCCAGCAGCTTAGCGTCAGGGGCGAAGGTGTTCTTC
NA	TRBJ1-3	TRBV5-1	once	CASSLDLVASGNTIYF	TGCGCCAGCAGCCTGGACCTTGTGGCCTCTGGAAACACCATATATTTT
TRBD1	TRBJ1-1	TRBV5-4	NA	CASSSTGQWGTEAFF	TGTGCCAGCAGCTCGACGGGACAGTGGGGAACTGAAGCTTTCTTT
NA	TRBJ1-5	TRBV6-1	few	CASSELSVEGQPQHF	TGTGCCAGCAGTGAATTGAGTGTTGAGGGTCAGCCCCAGCATTTT
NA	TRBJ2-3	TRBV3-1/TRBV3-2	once	CASSPVGDTQYF	TGTGCCAGCAGCCCAGTCGGAGATACGCAGTATTTT
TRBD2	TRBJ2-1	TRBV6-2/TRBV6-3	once	CASSYVAGGPVNEQFF	TGTGCCAGCAGTTACGTAGCGGGGGGGCCGGTCAATGAGCAGTTCTTC
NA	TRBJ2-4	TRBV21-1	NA	CASSNKGNGSTRNIQYF	TGTGCCAGCAGCAACAAAGGGAACGGGAGTACTAGAAACATTCAGTACTTC
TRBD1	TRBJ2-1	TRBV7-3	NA	CASSLPGTGANEQFF	TGTGCCAGCAGCTTGCCCGGGACAGGGGCAAATGAGCAGTTCTTC
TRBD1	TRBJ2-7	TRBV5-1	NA	CASSHPGQGNEQYF	TGCGCCAGCAGCCACCCGGGACAGGGAAACGAGCAGTACTTC
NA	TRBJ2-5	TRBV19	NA	CASAGGLQETQYF	TGTGCCAGCGCCGGAGGGTTACAAGAGACCCAGTACTTC
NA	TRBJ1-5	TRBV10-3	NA	CAISESRTVNQPQHF	TGTGCCATCAGTGAGTCGCGCACCGTCAATCAGCCCCAGCATTTT
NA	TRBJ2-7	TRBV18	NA	CASSEGKTYEQYF	TGTGCCAGCTCGGAAGGGAAAACCTACGAGCAGTACTTC
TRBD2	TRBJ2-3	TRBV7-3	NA	CASSRMGLAGGQSTDTQYF	TGTGCCAGCAGCCGTATGGGACTAGCGGGGGGCCAAAGCACAGATACGCAGTATTTT
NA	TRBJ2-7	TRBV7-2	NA	CASSPQSQGGYEQYF	TGTGCCAGCAGCCCTCAGTCTCAGGGGGGCTACGAGCAGTACTTC
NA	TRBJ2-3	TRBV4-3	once	CASSQDTGFYTDTQYF	TGCGCCAGCAGCCAAGATACAGGGTTTTATACAGATACGCAGTATTTT
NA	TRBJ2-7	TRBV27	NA	CASRDRSQGGEQYF	TGTGCCAGCAGGGACAGATCCCAGGGGGGCGAGCAGTACTTC
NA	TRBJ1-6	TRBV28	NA	CASSSPGGPNSPLHF	TGTGCCAGCAGTTCTCCCGGGGGTCCTAATTCACCCCTCCACTTT
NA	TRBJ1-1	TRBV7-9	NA	CASSHTGFGTFF	TGTGCCAGCAGCCATACGGGGTTTGGGACTTTCTTT
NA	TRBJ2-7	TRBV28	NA	CGEDPRGYEQYF	TGTGGCGAAGACCCCCGGGGCTACGAGCAGTACTTC
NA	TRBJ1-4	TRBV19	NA	CASRPSKGRDEKLFF	TGTGCCAGTAGGCCCTCGAAGGGGCGGGATGAAAAACTGTTTTTT
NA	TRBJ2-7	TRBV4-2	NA	CASRLVREFSYEQYF	TGTGCCAGCAGGCTGGTGAGGGAGTTCTCCTACGAGCAGTACTTC
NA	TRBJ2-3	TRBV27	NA	CASSLPPQGVGTDTQYF	TGTGCCAGCAGTTTACCCCCACAGGGAGTGGGCACAGATACGCAGTATTTT
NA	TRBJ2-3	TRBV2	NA	CASSAVGGLSTDTQYF	TGTGCCAGCAGTGCTGTTGGGGGGCTCAGCACAGATACGCAGTATTTT
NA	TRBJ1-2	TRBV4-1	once	CASRQPDGSSYGYTF	TGCGCCAGCAGACAGCCTGACGGGAGTAGCTATGGCTACACCTTC
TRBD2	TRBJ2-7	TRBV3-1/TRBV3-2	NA	CASSQDSGSSYEQYF	TGTGCCAGCAGCCAAGATAGCGGGAGTAGCTACGAGCAGTACTTC